This entry lists 13 T cell receptor beta chains sequenced from one sample in a study of blood T cell repertoires in COVID-19. This table comes from immunoSEQ multiplex PCR, and its TCRdb copy is limited to in-frame clones, with some not included. The data hold fewer than 200,000 clones, with around 85% observed a single time. Sequencing was performed on peripheral blood. The receptors were sampled from a woman older than 75 with acute or convalescent COVID-19.

The rearrangement links TRBV19 to TRBJ2-4, with D possibly being TRBD2 (5 bases). The CDR3 has 16 residues. Germline CDR1 LNHDA, CDR2 SQIVND (reference sequence). V lost 5 bases and J 3 bases, leaving 17 bases between the germline ends. The CDR3 bases are TGTGCCAGTAGTCCCCGGCGGGTCGGTGGCAAAAACATTCAGTACTTC. Its protein product is CASSPRRVGGKNIQYF. The full variable domain, with the rest looked up from reference TRBV19 and TRBJ2-4, is DGGITQSPKYLFRKEGQNVTLSCEQNLNHDAMYWYRQDPGQGLRLIYYSQIVNDFQKGDIAEGYSVSREKKESFPLTVTSAQKNPTAFYLCASSPRRVGGKNIQYFGAGTRLSVL.

This chain uses TRBV6-2 or TRBV6-3 with TRBJ1-1, with 8 positions matching TRBD1. The CDR3 has 13 amino acids. CDR1 is MNHEY and CDR2 is SVGEGT in the germline V gene. Trimming removed 5 bases from V and 5 bases from J; junction bases left unmatched: 4. DNA of the CDR3: TGTGCCAGCAGTCTCACAGGGGGTACTGAAGCTTTCTTT. Its protein product is CASSLTGGTEAFF.

V is TRBV6-1 and J is TRBJ1-2; D ambiguous. V lost 0 bases and J lost 2, with 7 bases in between. This CDR3 spans 14 amino acids. CDR1 is MNHNS and CDR2 is SASEGT in the germline V gene. CDR3 sequence: CASSEATANYGYTF. The CDR3 bases are TGTGCCAGCAGTGAAGCAACAGCAAACTATGGCTACACCTTC.

The rearrangement links TRBV5-1 to TRBJ1-4; perhaps TRBD1 as D (6 bases). In germline, CDR1 is SGHRS, CDR2 YFSETQ. V dropped 4 bases and J dropped 2 bases, with 9 bases sitting between them. This CDR3 is 14 amino acids long. This chain's CDR3 is CASSRGSTNEKLFF. The CDR3 region has the DNA TGCGCCAGCAGCAGGGGGTCGACTAATGAAAAACTGTTTTTT.

This clone was counted once. This chain links TRBV3-1 (or the pseudogene TRBV3-2) with TRBJ2-1, with a possible D match to TRBD2 (6 bases). Germline-derived CDR1 and CDR2 are LGHDT and YNNKEL (reference sequence). The germline V and J ends were trimmed by 4 bases and 7 bases, with 14 bases remaining between them. This CDR3 has 14 residues. The CDR3 spells CASSLLLARNEQFF. CDR3 nucleotides: TGTGCCAGCAGCCTTTTGCTAGCGAGGAATGAGCAGTTCTTC.

This clone was detected a few times. The rearrangement joins TRBV18 to TRBJ1-4; D is uncertain. The CDR3 contains 12 residues. The germline V gene encodes CDR1 KGHSH and CDR2 LQKENI. Trimming pared 2 bases from V and 8 bases from J, leaving 6 bases between. The CDR3 protein is CASSPSTEKLFF. In DNA, the CDR3 is TGTGCCAGCTCACCATCGACAGAAAAACTGTTTTTT.

V usage is TRBV10-1 and J usage is TRBJ1-5; a possible D gene is TRBD1 (6 bases). The V end was cut by 3 bases, the J end by 5 bases, with 17 bases between. The germline V gene encodes CDR1 WNHNN and CDR2 SYGVQD (reference sequence). This CDR3 comprises 16 residues. Written as DNA, the CDR3 is TGCGCCAGCAGTGATTGGGGGCAGGGCGAAGATCAGCCCCAGCATTTT. The encoded protein is CASSDWGQGEDQPQHF.

There are a few counts of this clone. The CDR3 sequence is CASRRTGRWTEAFF. The CDR3, as DNA: TGTGCCAGCAGGCGGACAGGGCGTTGGACTGAAGCTTTCTTT. The J gene is TRBJ1-1, the V gene TRBV6-5; 8 nucleotides align to TRBD1. The germline gives CDR1 MNHEY, CDR2 SVGAGI. The CDR3 totals 14 residues. The junction had 8 bases not matched to a gene; V was cut back by 6 bases and J by 5 bases.

The rearrangement joins TRBV7-2 to TRBJ2-2; TRBD2 matches at 8 bases. Per the germline V gene, CDR1 is SGHTA and CDR2 is FQGNSA. The CDR3 consists of 15 residues. V dropped 2 bases and J dropped 7; count of bases not matched to a gene: 6. The CDR3, as DNA: TGTGCCAGCAGCTTAAACGGGAGGGCTGGCGGGGAGCTGTTTTTT. Its translation is CASSLNGRAGGELFF.

CDR3: CASSLEGGSSYEQYF. The CDR3 coding sequence is TGCGCCAGCAGCTTGGAAGGCGGGAGCTCCTACGAGCAGTACTTC. The chain combines TRBV5-1 with TRBJ2-7; 7 bases agree with TRBD2. Losses at the gene ends were 0 bases for V and 0 bases for J; bases not matched to a gene: 3. The CDR3 spans 15 residues. In germline, CDR1 is SGHRS, CDR2 YFSETQ.

The count of this clone is one. This chain joins TRBV2 and TRBJ1-1, with D tentatively TRBD1 (5 bases). From germline, CDR1 is SNHLY and CDR2 FYNNEI. The CDR3 contains 14 residues. Trimming took 1 base from V and 6 from J, leaving 12 bases between them. This chain's CDR3 is CASSEVGGVAEAFF. The DNA of the CDR3 is TGTGCCAGCAGTGAAGTGGGGGGAGTCGCTGAAGCTTTCTTT.

The chain uses TRBV6-5 and TRBJ1-1; D possibly corresponds to TRBD1 (6 bases). The CDR3 has 13 residues. Trimming stripped 0 bases from V and 7 bases from J, with 9 bases between. Germline-derived CDR1 and CDR2 are MNHEY and SVGAGI. CDR3 sequence reads: CASSYSSGVEAFF. DNA for the CDR3: TGTGCCAGCAGTTACTCGTCAGGGGTTGAAGCTTTCTTT.

This chain links TRBV5-6 with TRBJ2-7; maybe TRBD2 (7 bases). V was trimmed by 3 bases and J by 4 bases, leaving 11 bases between them. The CDR3 is made up of 13 amino acids. Germline V gene sequence: CDR1 SGHDT, CDR2 YYEEEE. DNA of the CDR3: TGTGCCAGCAGCTGGGGAGGGGGATACGAGCAGTACTTC. This translates into CASSWGGGYEQYF.